This entry is about one TCR beta chain. Its antigen is currently unknown. The CDR3 contains 17 residues. V shed 0 bases, J shed 3 bases, and the junction held 5 bases outside the gene matches. Germline-derived CDR1 and CDR2 are MGHRA and YSYEKL. The record originates from a study of cytomegalovirus exposure and HLA in healthy donors. Study-wide points: Later findings reportedly placed an Asian-associated ancestry cluster below the roughly 690-donor mean for N-insertions. HLA allele associations emerged for 16,951 TCR beta sequences in a later analysis, at 0.05 false discovery rate. Associated with cytomegalovirus, according to the listing, were 150 to 200 TCR beta chains.

PCR primers comprised 60 Vbeta and 13 Jbeta primers. Assay: immunoSEQ multiplex PCR; the TCRdb copy retains only in-frame clones and omits some. The table has approximately 110,000 clones, around 73% seen once. The chain couples TRBV4-1 to TRBJ1-5; 10 bases match TRBD1. Material for sequencing was PBMCs. The TCR sequence derives from a man between 60 and 70 years old in good health and CMV-seropositive. CDR3 coding DNA: TGCGCCAGCAGCCAAGAGCCCGGGACAGGGGTCAATCAGCCCCAGCATTTT. Protein: CASSQEPGTGVNQPQHF.